Listed below are T cell receptor beta chains from one sample, sequenced in a study of T cells in Graves' hyperthyroidism and ophthalmopathy. TCRdb processed the multiplex PCR reads anew with MiXCR; each CDR3 protein has one entry. The sample includes about 370,000 distinct CDR3 sequences, approximately 14% of them seen just once. Sequencing used blood. The receptors here all came from a woman aged 55-75 years with Graves' ophthalmopathy. Each CDR3 is given with its conserved first and last residue. Part of the rows lack a size; the others show once, few, many or a class for expanded clones.

. once TRBV6-1 CASSQGGNQPQYF
TRBJ2-7 . TRBV28 CASSDWTGWYEQYF
TRBJ2-7 many TRBV3-1 CASSQVGRGGPPYEQYF
TRBJ2-1 many TRBV28 CASRGSGRGPGNEQFF
TRBJ2-1 . TRBV3-1 CASSHQTSGNNEQFF
TRBJ2-5 . TRBV6-1 CASSTGGETQYF
TRBJ2-2 many TRBV7-8 CASSLASGELFF
TRBJ2-7 . TRBV5-1 CASSLQGALTYEQYF
TRBJ2-1 few TRBV29-1 CSGTALATGEQFF
TRBJ2-2 . TRBV9 CASSQPGDTGELFF
TRBJ1-3 many TRBV5-1 CASSAEAGGNTIYF
TRBJ2-1 many TRBV6-1 CASSEVGVPTYNEQFF
TRBJ1-5 . TRBV6-1 CASSEQTHSNQPQHF
TRBJ2-1 many TRBV11-2 CASSLDRVGHEQFF
TRBJ2-1 few TRBV5-4 CASSEKRGGPDEQFF
TRBJ1-5 many TRBV3-1 CASSQAGGPNQPQHF
TRBJ2-7 few TRBV24-1 CATSDFGGTSYEQYF
TRBJ2-5 many TRBV28 CASTDRGGETQYF
TRBJ2-1 . TRBV7-2 CASSSVGQGFNEQFF
TRBJ2-3 many TRBV18 CASSPLSGGPTDTQYF
TRBJ2-7 . TRBV20-1 CSARERPYEQYF
TRBJ2-1 . TRBV7-9 CASSLSTSSPYNEQFF
TRBJ2-5 many TRBV28 CASVPGRAETQYF
TRBJ2-5 . TRBV28 CASVRGGRETQYF
TRBJ2-1 many TRBV29-1 CSVAHRADNEQFF
TRBJ2-2 . TRBV5-1 CASSLGPHTNTGELFF
TRBJ1-3 many TRBV27 CASWDRSFGNTIYF
TRBJ2-3 . TRBV28 CASSLGYNTQYF
TRBJ1-2 . TRBV19 CASSMRSDRGNGYTF
TRBJ1-3 . TRBV6-1 CASSRDSSGNTIYF
TRBJ2-7 . TRBV20-1 CRLGTGGEQYF
TRBJ2-6 . TRBV20-1 CSAVSGTGLSGANVLTF
TRBJ2-7 many TRBV20-1 CSARDWLAGDLEQYF
TRBJ1-5 many TRBV30 CAWGGMDQPQHF
TRBJ2-7 . TRBV12-3/TRBV12-4 CASSLWVLHEQYF
TRBJ2-5 few TRBV18 CASSVTGGAETQYF